This record concerns one T cell receptor beta chain sequence. Its cognate antigen is unknown. Time point here: newly diagnosed GD, antithyroid drugs for less than 3 months. The TCR library used RNA extracted from PBMCs. The TCR beta library used iRepertoire HTBI primers with Arm-PCR amplification of CDR3. TCRdb used MiXCR to reprocess the multiplex PCR reads, holding one entry per CDR3 protein. The sample carries about 450,000 distinct CDR3 sequences, around 15% recorded once. These data come from a study of regulatory T cells in long-lasting Graves disease. Study-level findings and limits: New patients shared 1,000 or so public clonotypes, and persistent patients shared more, with about 2,700.

In addition, the sample was reused for a study of T cells in Graves' hyperthyroidism and ophthalmopathy.

This receptor was taken from a woman aged 50 to 60 with Graves disease. The sample consisted of peripheral blood mononuclear cells (PBMCs), taken at new diagnosis, from a patient treated with antithyroid drugs.

The CDR3 here is CASGGQLGEKLFF. The CDR3, as DNA: TGTGCCAGCGGTGGACAGTTGGGTGAAAAACTGTTTTTT. The chain links TRBV2 to TRBJ1-4; D is perhaps TRBD1 (6 bases). CDR1 is SNHLY and CDR2 is FYNNEI in the germline V gene. The CDR3 is made up of 13 amino acids. The V end was cut by 8 bases, the J end by 7 bases, with 14 bases between.